This passage covers 5 T cell receptor beta chains from one sample sequenced in a study of early T cells in non-severe SARS-CoV-2 infection. Each CDR3 protein gets one entry after TCRdb re-called the 5' RACE reads with MiXCR. The sample gives 80,000 to 95,000 distinct CDR3 sequences, roughly 17% of which show up once; around 5% is in the top ten. The sequences come from whole blood, collected at baseline. Source of these receptors: an adult who was a healthcare worker with PCR-confirmed SARS-CoV-2 infection or an uninfected control (not recorded which).

This clonotype was observed a handful of times. J is TRBJ2-7 and V is TRBV28; 7 positions match TRBD2. CDR3 length equals 15 residues. J gave up 0 bases and V 1 base, and 3 bases lay outside the gene matches. Per the germline V gene, CDR1 is MDHEN and CDR2 is SYDVKM. Here the CDR3 reads CASSLFASGSYEQYF. The CDR3, as DNA: TGTGCCAGCAGTTTATTCGCTAGCGGCTCCTACGAGCAGTACTTC.

This clonotype was counted a few times. The CDR3 sequence is CASSLEGAGVTGELFF. The CDR3 DNA reads as TGTGCCAGCAGCTTAGAGGGGGCGGGAGTCACCGGGGAGCTGTTTTTT. The chain uses TRBV7-3 and TRBJ2-2; D possibly uses TRBD1 or TRBD2 (7 bases each). CDR3 length: 16 amino acids. Trimming stripped 2 bases from V and 4 bases from J, with 14 bases between. Germline-derived CDR1 and CDR2 are SGHTA and FQGTGA.

In this sample, this clonotype turned up many times. The rearrangement links TRBV12-3 or TRBV12-4 to TRBJ2-1; the D is unclear. The CDR3 consists of 16 residues. The V gene lost 4 bases and the J gene lost 0 bases, with 13 bases spanning the gap. The CDR3 here is CASSSHARSSYNEQFF. The DNA of the CDR3 is TGTGCCAGCAGTTCCCACGCTCGGAGCTCCTACAATGAGCAGTTCTTC.

This clonotype came up many times. The chain recombines TRBV12-3 or TRBV12-4 with TRBJ1-5, with 9 bases identical to TRBD1. The CDR3 has 18 amino acids. Trimming removed 5 bases from V and 4 bases from J; junction bases left unmatched: 15. The CDR3 DNA is TGTGCCAGCAGTGCCGGACAGGGGCAAGGGGAAGATAATCAGCCCCAGCATTTT. It yields the protein CASSAGQGQGEDNQPQHF.

The gene calls are TRBV5-1 and TRBJ1-4; no definite D call. The CDR3 loop spans 16 amino acids. Per the germline V gene, CDR1 is SGHRS and CDR2 is YFSETQ. Trimming took 4 bases from V and 0 from J, leaving 13 bases between them. CDR3 in DNA: TGCGCCAGCAGCCTCACAACGACGGCAACTAATGAAAAACTGTTTTTT. Translation gives CASSLTTTATNEKLFF.